The present entry profiles one T cell receptor beta chain with its context. This clone was observed a single time. The antigen it recognizes is unknown. No base-level quality is on record; no much larger clone is a single base apart. Inclusive of the bounding cysteine and phenylalanine, the CDR3 is 11 residues long. Only the CDR3 portion is preserved as DNA: 33 bases, with reading frame beginning at the first base. CDR1 and CDR2, per the germline V gene, are SNHLY and FYNNEI. Relative to germline, V is 8 bases shorter and J is 6 bases shorter, with 10 bases between their ends. For sequencing of the TCRbeta CDR3 region, genomic DNA was extracted from the sorted cells. The immunoSEQ Assay was used to sequence the TCRbeta CDR3 regions. TCRdb stores this immuneACCESS table with in-frame sequences only. Part of the clones is absent; in the studies checked, under half of the shortfall reflects unresolved V genes, and no reason is known for the rest. The sample table records over 65,000 clones; about 82% of these occur just once. The ten largest clonotypes hold over 5% of the sample.

The trial excluded patients who had a history of autoimmune disease or who were on systemic immunosuppression. Peripheral blood for TCR sequencing was collected from all dose cohorts at baseline, on cycle 4 day 1, and on cycle 7 day 1. The samples were taken from a phase I, first-in-human, multicenter, open-label dose-escalation trial of ivuxolimab. Adults with locally advanced or metastatic melanoma, renal cell carcinoma, hepatocellular carcinoma or head and neck squamous cell carcinoma were enrolled in the trial. Before TCR sequencing, CD4+ T cells and CD8+ T cells were sorted from peripheral blood as separate populations. This entry belongs to a study of OX40 agonist ivuxolimab in advanced cancers. About the full investigation: The costimulatory receptor OX40 (CD134) was targeted by ivuxolimab, a fully human IgG2 agonistic monoclonal antibody. Intravenous ivuxolimab was administered to patients every 2 weeks at six dose levels: 0.01, 0.1, 0.3, 1.5, 3 and 10 mg/kg. Of the roughly 51 patients in dose escalation, 19 had hepatocellular carcinoma, some 15 had melanoma, 9 had renal cell carcinoma and 9 had head and neck cancer. A male proportion of around 80% and a mean age of approximately 60 years, ranging from 23 to 79, were recorded for the dose-escalation cohort. Prior anti-PD-1, anti-PD-L1 or anti-CTLA-4 therapy was permitted, and less than 45% of dose-escalation patients had received checkpoint inhibitors. Partial responses occurred in three dose-escalation patients: two with cutaneous melanoma and one with hepatocellular carcinoma. The point of sequencing TCRbeta in the periphery was to test whether ivuxolimab changed TCR sequence diversity and drove clonal T-cell expansion. The paper reports the monotherapy dose-escalation portion (N ≈ 50 patients) of the phase I ivuxolimab trial.

Study-wide conclusions, independent of this receptor: Antigen specificity was not determined for the clonally expanded peripheral T cells. Low levels of normalized T-cell clonal expansion were also seen in some patients who did not respond. Partial responders in the 0.1-3.0 mg/kg groups had among the lowest normalized peripheral clonal expansion, especially among CD8+ T cells. Clonal expansion of both CD4+ and CD8+ blood T cells was observed from baseline to week 6 at doses 0.1 to 3.0 mg/kg. After ivuxolimab, expanded clones were on average more numerous among CD8+ T cells than among CD4+ T cells.

The receptor was isolated from an adult with an advanced solid tumor such as melanoma, head and neck, liver or kidney cancer. The sequences come from CD4+ or CD8+ T cells sorted from blood, collected in a trial of the OX40 agonist ivuxolimab. In this chain, TRBV2 is recombined with TRBJ1-1; the D gene is possibly TRBD1, with 6 bases matching. Here the CDR3 is given as CASLGGPEAFF. The DNA sequence follows: TGTGCCAGCCTTGGGGGCCCTGAAGCTTTCTTT.